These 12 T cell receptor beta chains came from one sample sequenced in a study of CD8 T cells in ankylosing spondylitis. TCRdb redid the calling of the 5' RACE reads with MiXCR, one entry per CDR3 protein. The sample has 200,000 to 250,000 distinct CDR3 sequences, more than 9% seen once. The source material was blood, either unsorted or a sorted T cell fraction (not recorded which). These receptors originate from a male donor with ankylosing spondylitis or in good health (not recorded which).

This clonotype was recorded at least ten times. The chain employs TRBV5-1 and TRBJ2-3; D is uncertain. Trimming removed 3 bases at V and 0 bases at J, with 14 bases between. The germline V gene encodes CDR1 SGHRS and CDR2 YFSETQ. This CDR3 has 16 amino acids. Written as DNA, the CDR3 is TGCGCCAGCAGCTCCTCTATTGTGGTGAGCACAGATACGCAGTATTTT. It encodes CASSSSIVVSTDTQYF.

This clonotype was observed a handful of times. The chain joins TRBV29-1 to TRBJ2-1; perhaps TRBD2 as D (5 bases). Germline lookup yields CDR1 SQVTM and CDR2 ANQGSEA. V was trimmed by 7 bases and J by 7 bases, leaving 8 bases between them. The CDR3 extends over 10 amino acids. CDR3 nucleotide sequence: TGCAGCGCCGGGGAGAATGAGCAGTTCTTC. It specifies CSAGENEQFF.

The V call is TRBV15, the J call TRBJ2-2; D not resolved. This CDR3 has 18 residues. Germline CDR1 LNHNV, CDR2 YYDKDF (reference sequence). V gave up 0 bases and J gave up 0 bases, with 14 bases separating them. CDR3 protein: CATSRDLRHITNTGELFF. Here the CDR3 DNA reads TGTGCCACCAGCAGAGATTTAAGACACATAACGAACACCGGGGAGCTGTTTTTT.

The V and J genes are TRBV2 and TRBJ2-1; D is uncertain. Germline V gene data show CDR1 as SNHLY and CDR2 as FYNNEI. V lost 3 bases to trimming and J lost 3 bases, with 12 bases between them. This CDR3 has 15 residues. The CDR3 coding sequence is TGTGCCAGCAGTGATACCCGGACCGACTACAATGAGCAGTTCTTC. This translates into CASSDTRTDYNEQFF.

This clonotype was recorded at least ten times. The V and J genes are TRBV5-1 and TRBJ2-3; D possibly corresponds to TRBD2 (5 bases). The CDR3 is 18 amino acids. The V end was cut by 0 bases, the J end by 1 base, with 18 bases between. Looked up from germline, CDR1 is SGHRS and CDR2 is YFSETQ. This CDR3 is CASSLALVGVFGTDTQYF. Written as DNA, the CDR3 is TGCGCCAGCAGCTTGGCGCTAGTGGGAGTTTTTGGCACAGATACGCAGTATTTT.

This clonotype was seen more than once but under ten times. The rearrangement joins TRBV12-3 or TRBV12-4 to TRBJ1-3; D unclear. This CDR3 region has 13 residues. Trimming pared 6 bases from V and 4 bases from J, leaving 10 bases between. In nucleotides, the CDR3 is TGTGCCAGCAGCCCCCCACAGGGAAACACCATATATTTT. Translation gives CASSPPQGNTIYF.

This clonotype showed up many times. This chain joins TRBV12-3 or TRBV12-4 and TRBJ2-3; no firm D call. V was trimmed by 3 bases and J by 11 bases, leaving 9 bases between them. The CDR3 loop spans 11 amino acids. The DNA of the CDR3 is TGTGCCAGCAGTTTCGGTTCTGGGCAGTATTTT. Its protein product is CASSFGSGQYF.

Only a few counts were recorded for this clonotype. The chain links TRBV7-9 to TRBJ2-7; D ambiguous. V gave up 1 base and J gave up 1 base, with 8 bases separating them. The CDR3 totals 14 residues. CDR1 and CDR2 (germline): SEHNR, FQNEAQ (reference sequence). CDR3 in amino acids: CASSLDFGSYEQYF. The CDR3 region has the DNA TGTGCCAGCAGCTTAGACTTTGGATCCTACGAGCAGTACTTC.

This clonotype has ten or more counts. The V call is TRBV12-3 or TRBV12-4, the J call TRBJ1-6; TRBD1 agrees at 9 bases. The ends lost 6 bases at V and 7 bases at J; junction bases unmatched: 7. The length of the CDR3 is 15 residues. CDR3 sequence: CASRSPGQGNSPLHF. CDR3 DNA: TGTGCCAGCAGATCACCGGGACAGGGCAATTCACCCCTCCACTTT.

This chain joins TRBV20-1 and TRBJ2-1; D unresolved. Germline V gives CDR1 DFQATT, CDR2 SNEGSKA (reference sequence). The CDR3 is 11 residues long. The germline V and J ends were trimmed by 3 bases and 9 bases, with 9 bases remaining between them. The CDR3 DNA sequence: TGCAGTGCTAGTGCTGGGGTTGAGCAGTTCTTC. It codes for CSASAGVEQFF.

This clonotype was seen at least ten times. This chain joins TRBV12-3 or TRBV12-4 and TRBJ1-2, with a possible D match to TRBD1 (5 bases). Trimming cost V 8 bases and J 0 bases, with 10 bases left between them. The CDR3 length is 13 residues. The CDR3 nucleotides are TGTGCCAGCCAGTGGGGGTCTAACTATGGCTACACCTTC. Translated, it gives CASQWGSNYGYTF.

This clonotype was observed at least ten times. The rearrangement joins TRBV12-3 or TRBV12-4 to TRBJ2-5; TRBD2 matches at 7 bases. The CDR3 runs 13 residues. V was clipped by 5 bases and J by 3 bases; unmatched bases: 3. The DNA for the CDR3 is TGTGCCAGCAGTGGGGGGGGGAAAGAGACCCAGTACTTC. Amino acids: CASSGGGKETQYF.